This T cell receptor beta chain was obtained from a study of beta chain features in type 1 diabetes. Overall study: Taken together, all samples contributed approximately 110 million examined sorted cells. Study results and limitations: Individuals with type 1 diabetes displayed fewer insertions and more deletions at VDJ junctions. The study found moderately but significantly shorter TCRB CDR3s in all four CD4+ subsets of Type 1 diabetes patients.

Germline CDR1 is SGHTA and CDR2 is FQGNSA. V lost 1 base to trimming and J lost 2 bases, with 7 bases between them. The CDR3 runs to 14 residues. Since all of the isolated RNA was reverse transcribed, expressed TCRB transcripts were what got sequenced. The average read count of naive, central memory and regulatory T cell samples was around 3.8 million. The method was immunoSEQ multiplex PCR; TCRdb's version includes in-frame clones alone and lacks a portion of them. Among roughly 180,000 clones listed, 6.5% to 8.5% were seen once. By its share, this clone is medium-sized. Its antigen is still unknown. The sequence derives from a man aged 18 to 35 with type 1 diabetes. The V gene is TRBV7-2, the J gene TRBJ2-3, with D unresolved. Sequenced sample: central memory CD4+ T cells from blood. Here the CDR3 DNA reads TGTGCCAGCAGCTTAGGGCCAAACACAGATACGCAGTATTTT. It yields the protein CASSLGPNTDTQYF.